This TCR beta chain was retrieved from a study of blood T cell repertoires in COVID-19. Looking at the study overall: The origin of the acute and convalescent COVID-19 samples was the United States, Italy and Spain.

Data came from immunoSEQ multiplex PCR; TCRdb stores just in-frame clones and leaves some out. Found here are roughly 250,000 clones, 80% to 90% of them singletons; the top ten hold less than 2.5%. After removal of 7 bases from V and 2 bases from J, the junction contained 13 bases not matched to a gene. The germline gives CDR1 SQVTM, CDR2 ANQGSEA. The CDR3 contains 15 residues. The sample consisted of PBMCs or T cells enriched from blood (not recorded which). V is TRBV29-1 and J is TRBJ1-2, with 7 nucleotides matching TRBD1. The clonotype was recovered from a woman aged 18-35 years who had recovered from COVID-19. The CDR3 DNA reads as TGCAGCGCGACGGAGGGCCTGACAGGGAACTATGGCTACACCTTC. Its translation is CSATEGLTGNYGYTF.